Below, 2 T cell receptor beta chains from the same sample are listed, as sequenced in a study of long-term antiretroviral therapy in people with HIV. It was version v3.0 of the immunoSEQ assay that was run at survey level. Some clones are missing from TCRdb's copy, which holds only in-frame ones; the method was immunoSEQ multiplex PCR. Here the sample spans about 25,000 clones, just over 85% being singletons. Sequencing used unsorted PBMCs, obtained 1.2 years after starting antiretroviral therapy. The source of these receptors is a man in his forties or fifties with HIV.

The gene calls are TRBV4-1 and TRBJ1-5, with D possibly TRBD1 on 6 matching bases. CDR3 size: 18 residues. Trimming removed 4 bases at V and 3 bases at J, with 22 bases between. Germline CDR1 reads MGHRA; CDR2 reads YSYEKL. The CDR3 here is CASSLEQTQGPHNQPQHF. CDR3 sequence (DNA): TGCGCCAGCAGCCTCGAACAAACACAGGGACCTCACAATCAGCCCCAGCATTTT.

V and J are TRBV5-3 and TRBJ2-1; no reliable D call. TRBV5-3 is placed among ORFs of uncertain function. V gave up 2 bases and J gave up 4 bases, with 4 bases separating them. The CDR3 consists of 12 residues. The CDR3, as DNA: TGTGCCAGAAGCTTCCTTTACAATGAGCAGTTCTTC. It encodes CARSFLYNEQFF.